These T cell receptor beta chains were read from a single sample in a study of blood T cell repertoires in COVID-19. Clones were read by immunoSEQ multiplex PCR, and TCRdb kept only the in-frame ones, dropping some. The table records 200,000 to 250,000 clones, 84% of them present only once. The sample taken for sequencing was peripheral blood. These TCRs come from a man in his fifties with acute or convalescent COVID-19. Both conserved end residues are part of each CDR3. D genes are given only for firm matches. Where a row states a size, it is once, few, many or the class of an expanded clone; other rows omit it.

15	NA	TRBV24-1	NA	TRBJ2-3	CATSDRAQHADTQYF	TGTGCCACCAGTGACAGGGCTCAGCATGCAGATACGCAGTATTTT
14	TRBD1	TRBV6-5	NA	TRBJ2-5	CASTDRDPGDPQYF	TGTGCCAGCACGGACAGGGACCCCGGGGACCCCCAGTACTTC
15	NA	TRBV3-1/TRBV3-2	NA	TRBJ1-1	CASSHDSDMNTEAFF	TGTGCCAGCAGCCACGACAGCGACATGAACACTGAAGCTTTCTTT
14	NA	TRBV9	few	TRBJ1-5	CASSVGSGWQPQHF	TGTGCCAGCAGCGTAGGGTCAGGGTGGCAGCCCCAGCATTTT
13	NA	TRBV10-3	NA	TRBJ1-5	CAISEGGYQPQHF	TGTGCCATCAGTGAGGGGGGGTATCAGCCCCAGCATTTT
14	NA	TRBV11-2	NA	TRBJ1-4	CATGLGNEDEKLFF	TGTGCCACCGGACTCGGTAACGAGGATGAAAAACTGTTTTTT
16	TRBD1	TRBV25-1	once	TRBJ2-1	CASSTDRDSPVNEQFF	TGTGCCAGCAGTACCGACCGGGACAGCCCCGTGAATGAGCAGTTCTTC
14	TRBD1	TRBV5-6	NA	TRBJ1-1	CASSRQGGSTEAFF	TGTGCCAGCAGCCGACAGGGAGGATCGACTGAAGCTTTCTTT
14	TRBD1	TRBV5-1	NA	TRBJ1-2	CASSLAATGGGYTF	TGCGCCAGCAGCTTGGCCGCGACAGGGGGAGGCTACACCTTC
16	NA	TRBV27	few	TRBJ2-3	CASRSYRGGGTDTQYF	TGTGCCAGCAGGAGTTATCGAGGTGGAGGCACAGATACGCAGTATTTT
13	TRBD1	TRBV6-5	NA	TRBJ2-7	CASSSDRAHEQYF	TGTGCCAGCAGTTCCGACAGGGCCCACGAGCAGTACTTC
14	NA	TRBV19	NA	TRBJ1-2	CASSPVGGGYGYTF	TGTGCCAGTAGCCCGGTGGGGGGTGGCTATGGCTACACCTTC
14	NA	TRBV6-5	NA	TRBJ1-3	CASSLMAGPNTIYF	TGTGCCAGTAGCTTAATGGCAGGGCCAAACACCATATATTTT
12	NA	TRBV12-3/TRBV12-4	NA	TRBJ2-3	CASSSFPGTQYF	TGTGCCAGCAGCTCGTTTCCAGGTACGCAGTATTTT
12	NA	TRBV12-3/TRBV12-4	few	TRBJ1-1	CASTLGRTEAFF	TGTGCCAGCACCCTAGGGAGGACCGAAGCTTTCTTT
15	TRBD2	TRBV9	NA	TRBJ2-7	CASSVTSGGFNEQYF	TGTGCCAGCAGCGTAACTAGCGGGGGGTTCAACGAGCAGTACTTC
16	TRBD1	TRBV5-1	NA	TRBJ2-2	CASSFTGTGGPGELFF	TGCGCCAGCAGCTTTACCGGGACAGGGGGACCCGGGGAGCTGTTTTTT
15	NA	TRBV9	many	TRBJ1-4	CASSVDGDRNEKLFF	TGTGCCAGCAGCGTAGATGGAGACAGGAATGAAAAACTGTTTTTT
15	NA	TRBV4-1	few	TRBJ1-3	CASSQVASTGNTIYF	TGCGCCAGCAGCCAAGTAGCTTCTACTGGAAACACCATATATTTT
13	NA	TRBV9	NA	TRBJ2-1	CASSVEWSNEQFF	TGTGCCAGCAGCGTAGAATGGAGCAATGAGCAGTTCTTC
13	NA	TRBV19	once	TRBJ1-1	CASSVPGYTEAFF	TGTGCCAGTAGCGTGCCAGGGTACACTGAAGCTTTCTTT
16	NA	TRBV5-1	NA	TRBJ1-4	CASSLAAGVTNEKLFF	TGCGCCAGCAGCTTGGCCGCAGGGGTAACTAATGAAAAACTGTTTTTT
13	NA	TRBV9	NA	TRBJ2-2	CASSVRGAGELFF	TGTGCCAGCAGCGTCAGGGGCGCCGGGGAGCTGTTTTTT
14	TRBD2	TRBV5-1	NA	TRBJ2-1	CASSLAGRGDEQFF	TGCGCCAGCAGCTTGGCGGGGCGGGGGGATGAGCAGTTCTTC
17	NA	TRBV18	NA	TRBJ1-2	CASSPPSAGAVGYGYTF	TGTGCCAGCTCACCACCATCTGCAGGGGCGGTTGGCTATGGCTACACCTTC
15	TRBD2	TRBV6-5	NA	TRBJ2-7	CASSLLAGGPHEQYF	TGTGCCAGCAGTTTACTAGCGGGGGGGCCCCACGAGCAGTACTTC
16	NA	TRBV11-2	few	TRBJ2-5	CASSLGAAGPQETQYF	TGTGCCAGCAGCTTAGGGGCGGCAGGGCCCCAAGAGACCCAGTACTTC
14	NA	TRBV19	NA	TRBJ2-5	CASSIYGNQETQYF	TGTGCCAGTAGTATATACGGGAATCAAGAGACCCAGTACTTC
14	NA	TRBV2	NA	TRBJ1-2	CASSPRQDSLGYTF	TGTGCCAGCAGCCCCCGACAGGACTCTTTAGGCTACACCTTC
12	NA	TRBV3-1/TRBV3-2	NA	TRBJ2-7	CASSQDEYEQYF	TGTGCCAGCAGCCAAGATGAGTACGAGCAGTACTTC
15	TRBD2	TRBV19	NA	TRBJ2-5	CASSVAASGQETQYF	TGTGCCAGTAGTGTCGCGGCTAGCGGTCAAGAGACCCAGTACTTC
14	NA	TRBV6-5	few	TRBJ1-3	CASKAGYSGNTIYF	TGTGCCAGCAAGGCAGGGTACTCTGGAAACACCATATATTTT
16	TRBD2	TRBV10-3	once	TRBJ2-1	CAISEGSGSRVNEQFF	TGTGCCATCAGTGAGGGTAGCGGGAGTAGGGTCAATGAGCAGTTCTTC
11	NA	TRBV3-1/TRBV3-2	NA	TRBJ2-3	CASSHADTQYF	TGTGCCAGCAGCCACGCAGATACGCAGTATTTT
15	TRBD2	TRBV6-5	NA	TRBJ2-1	CASRTGTSAGNEQFF	TGTGCCAGCAGGACCGGGACTAGCGCCGGCAATGAGCAGTTCTTC
13	NA	TRBV9	NA	TRBJ2-2	CASQVSNTGELFF	TGTGCCAGCCAGGTTTCGAACACCGGGGAGCTGTTTTTT
14	NA	TRBV10-3	NA	TRBJ1-2	CAIGSGTGPYGYTF	TGTGCCATCGGTTCTGGGACTGGGCCCTATGGCTACACCTTC
17	TRBD2	TRBV28	NA	TRBJ2-1	CASSPTRTSGRSDEQFF	TGTGCCAGCAGTCCGACTCGTACTAGCGGGAGGTCTGATGAGCAGTTCTTC
15	TRBD1	TRBV18	NA	TRBJ1-6	CASSPGQGDNSPLHF	TGTGCCAGCTCACCCGGACAGGGAGATAATTCACCCCTCCACTTT
13	NA	TRBV2	NA	TRBJ1-1	CASLQGSYTEAFF	TGTGCCAGCCTACAGGGATCATACACTGAAGCTTTCTTT
14	NA	TRBV5-6	NA	TRBJ1-2	CASSLVDRSYGYTF	TGTGCCAGCAGCTTGGTCGACAGGTCTTATGGCTACACCTTC
13	NA	TRBV5-1	NA	TRBJ1-2	CASSPGAGEGYTF	TGCGCCAGCAGCCCCGGCGCAGGGGAAGGCTACACCTTC
14	TRBD1	TRBV19	once	TRBJ1-5	CASSLTGGRQPQHF	TGTGCCAGTAGTCTTACAGGGGGCAGGCAGCCCCAGCATTTT
14	TRBD1	TRBV19	NA	TRBJ1-2	CASSERGQVYGYTF	TGTGCCAGTAGTGAGAGGGGACAGGTATATGGCTACACCTTC
14	NA	TRBV5-1	few	TRBJ1-1	CASSRASTSTEAFF	TGCGCCAGCAGCCGTGCCTCCACTTCAACTGAAGCTTTCTTT
15	NA	TRBV7-3	NA	TRBJ2-2	CASSLVPLNTGELFF	TGTGCCAGCAGCCTAGTCCCATTGAACACCGGGGAGCTGTTTTTT
16	TRBD2	TRBV9	once	TRBJ2-1	CASSPVGSGLYNEQFF	TGTGCCAGCAGCCCAGTGGGTAGCGGGCTATACAATGAGCAGTTCTTC
14	TRBD1	TRBV3-1/TRBV3-2	NA	TRBJ2-7	CASSPGDRQYEQYF	TGTGCCAGCAGCCCCGGGGACAGACAGTACGAGCAGTACTTC
16	NA	TRBV11-3	NA	TRBJ2-4	CASSLQGDLAKNIQYF	TGTGCCAGCAGCCTACAGGGAGATCTAGCCAAAAACATTCAGTACTTC
15	NA	TRBV21-1	NA	TRBJ1-3	CASSKGPFSGNTIYF	TGTGCCAGCAGCAAAGGGCCCTTCTCTGGAAACACCATATATTTT
14	TRBD1	TRBV3-1/TRBV3-2	NA	TRBJ2-7	CASSLGGPWNEQYF	TGTGCCAGCAGCCTAGGGGGCCCCTGGAACGAGCAGTACTTC
15	TRBD2	TRBV10-3	once	TRBJ2-7	CATKTTGTSGYEQYF	TGTGCCACCAAAACCACCGGGACTAGCGGCTACGAGCAGTACTTC
14	TRBD1	TRBV18	NA	TRBJ2-5	CASSPGTGEETQYF	TGTGCCAGCTCACCGGGGACAGGGGAAGAGACCCAGTACTTC
12	TRBD1	TRBV19	NA	TRBJ1-5	CAIGQGNQPQHF	TGTGCCATTGGACAGGGCAATCAGCCCCAGCATTTT